The next 29 T cell receptor beta chains were all read from a single sample in a study of CD8 T cells in ankylosing spondylitis. TCRdb processed the 5' RACE reads anew with MiXCR; each CDR3 protein has one entry. The profile shows 200,000 to 250,000 distinct CDR3 sequences, just under 7.5% of them singletons. What these receptors recognize is not known. Findings and caveats of the study: Made up of roughly 8 highly homologous variants, a TCR beta motif appeared characteristic of ankylosing spondylitis blood.

Sequencing input: blood, either unsorted or a sorted T cell fraction (not recorded which). These receptors were collected from a male donor with ankylosing spondylitis.

This clonotype was counted ten times or more. This chain joins TRBV29-1 and TRBJ2-7; 7 positions agree with TRBD1. Germline V gives CDR1 SQVTM, CDR2 ANQGSEA. CDR3 length: 13 residues. Losses at the gene ends were 6 bases for V and 2 bases for J; bases not matched to a gene: 7. The CDR3 is CSVKTGLTYEQYF. For the CDR3, the DNA is TGCAGCGTGAAGACAGGGTTGACCTACGAGCAGTACTTC.

The chain carries TRBV7-2 and TRBJ1-5, with D perhaps matching TRBD1 (6 bases). The CDR3 consists of 15 residues. Trimming left V 5 bases short and J 6 bases short, with 17 bases between. CDR1 and CDR2 from the germline V gene are SGHTA and FQGNSA. CDR3 bases: TGTGCCAGCAGCGATAGGGGGGGGATGGGTCAGCCCCAGCATTTT. Its protein is CASSDRGGMGQPQHF.

This clonotype was counted a few times. This chain joins TRBV15 and TRBJ2-7; D unresolved. V lost 4 bases and J 4 bases, leaving 14 bases between the germline ends. CDR1 is LNHNV and CDR2 is YYDKDF in the germline V gene (reference sequence). The CDR3 is 14 amino acids. The CDR3 nucleotides are TGTGCCACCAGCACCACACTCCCACCATACGAGCAGTACTTC. Protein sequence: CATSTTLPPYEQYF.

This clonotype was recorded a few times. The chain recombines TRBV9 with TRBJ2-1; tentative D call: TRBD2 (6 bases). The CDR3 is 17 residues long. Trimming shortened V by 3 bases and J by 6 bases, and 22 bases separated the two germline ends. Germline V lookup: CDR1 SGDLS, CDR2 YYNGEE. The CDR3 coding sequence is TGTGCCAGCAGCGAGCGTCAAGGCGGGAACCTAGGCAATGAGCAGTTCTTC. Protein product: CASSERQGGNLGNEQFF.

This clonotype was counted many times. The rearrangement joins TRBV24-1 to TRBJ2-1; unclear D gene. The CDR3 contains 11 residues. CDR1 and CDR2 from the germline V gene are KGHDR and SFDVKD. The germline V and J ends were trimmed by 4 bases and 6 bases, with 3 bases remaining between them. In DNA, the CDR3 is TGTGCCACCAGTGACGGCAATGAGCAGTTCTTC. This sequence encodes CATSDGNEQFF.

This clonotype showed up many times. V and J are TRBV24-1 and TRBJ2-1; TRBD1 matches at 7 bases. Trimming at V came to 6 bases and at J to 7 bases, leaving 8 bases not matched to a gene. This CDR3 is built from 14 residues. The germline CDR1 and CDR2 sequences are KGHDR and SFDVKD. The CDR3 is CATSRTGPPNEQFF. CDR3 DNA sequence: TGTGCCACCAGTCGGACAGGTCCACCTAATGAGCAGTTCTTC.

In its sample, this clonotype was seen a few times. The chain is built from TRBV24-1 and TRBJ2-1; perhaps TRBD1 as D (5 bases). V gave up 4 bases and J gave up 6 bases, with 12 bases separating them. Germline V lookup: CDR1 KGHDR, CDR2 SFDVKD. This CDR3 contains 14 residues. CDR3 region: CATSDLGPSNEQFF. DNA for the CDR3: TGTGCCACCAGTGACCTGGGGCCATCCAATGAGCAGTTCTTC.

This clonotype was counted many times. The gene calls are TRBV7-9 and TRBJ1-3, with TRBD1 as a possible D gene (5 bases). This CDR3 comprises 15 residues. The germline CDR1 and CDR2 sequences are SEHNR and FQNEAQ (reference sequence). Deletions cut 1 base from V and 2 bases from J, with 9 bases between. The DNA for the CDR3 is TGTGCCAGCAGCTTAGGAGCAGGGACTGGAAACACCATATATTTT. Translation: CASSLGAGTGNTIYF. The full variable domain, its missing parts supplied by reference TRBV7-9 and TRBJ1-3, is DTGVSQNPRHKITKRGQNVTFRCDPISEHNRLYWYRQTLGQGPEFLTYFQNEAQLEKSRLLSDRFSAERPKGSFSTLEIQRTEQGDSAMYLCASSLGAGTGNTIYFGEGSWLTVV.

The chain combines TRBV7-2 with TRBJ2-6; 7 bases map to TRBD1. CDR1 is SGHTA, CDR2 FQGNSA, per germline. V lost 5 bases and J lost 4; bases outside the gene matches: 8. The CDR3 consists of 16 residues. The CDR3 nucleotides read TGTGCCAGCAGCCTCCCCGAGGGGGCCGGGGCCAACGTCCTGACTTTC. As protein: CASSLPEGAGANVLTF.

The rearrangement uses TRBV11-1 and TRBJ2-1; the D gene could be TRBD1 or TRBD2 (6 bases each). The CDR3 runs to 15 residues. Germline V gene sequence: CDR1 SGHAT, CDR2 FQDESV (reference sequence). Deletions cut 3 bases from V and 9 bases from J, with 18 bases between. CDR3 region: CASSFSGDWTGEQFF. The CDR3 DNA reads TGTGCCAGCAGCTTCTCAGGGGACTGGACGGGTGAGCAGTTCTTC.

This clonotype was seen ten or more times. The rearrangement joins TRBV3-1 to TRBJ2-1; D is perhaps TRBD1 (7 bases). Germline V gene lookup returns CDR1 LGHDT and CDR2 YNNKEL (reference sequence). The V gene lost 3 bases and the J gene lost 2 bases, with 11 bases spanning the gap. CDR3 length equals 15 residues. In DNA form, the CDR3 reads TGTGCCAGCAGCCATGGCAGGGGGGCCTACAATGAGCAGTTCTTC. Amino acids: CASSHGRGAYNEQFF.

In its sample, this clonotype was seen many times. This chain uses TRBV5-1 with TRBJ1-4, with a tentative D call TRBD1 (5 bases). CDR1 and CDR2 from the germline V gene are SGHRS and YFSETQ. The ends were cut back, 4 bases at V and 10 bases at J, with 11 bases in the middle. CDR3 length: 12 residues. CDR3 residues: CASSHNGGKLFF. CDR3 DNA: TGCGCCAGCAGCCATAACGGGGGAAAACTGTTTTTT.

This clonotype was counted many times. V and J are TRBV7-9 and TRBJ1-1; D is unclear. The CDR3 sequence is 13 residues long. V lost 0 bases and J 0 bases, leaving 2 bases between the germline ends. Germline V lookup: CDR1 SEHNR, CDR2 FQNEAQ (reference sequence). CDR3 sequence (DNA): TGTGCCAGCAGCTTAGCGTTGAACACTGAAGCTTTCTTT. Translated, it gives CASSLALNTEAFF.

This clonotype has a handful of counts. The chain is built from TRBV12-2 and TRBJ2-1; the table's D call of TRBD1 was not tested on the DNA. TRBV12-2 is annotated as a pseudogene. This CDR3 comprises 15 residues. The CDR3 DNA is TGTGCAAGTCGCCCCCGACAGGGGGCCTACAATGAGCAGTTCTTC. Amino acids: CASRPRQGAYNEQFF.

This clonotype was observed many times. This chain joins TRBV10-3 and TRBJ2-3; 7 nucleotides match TRBD2. The CDR3 has 19 amino acids. The V gene's germline CDR1 is ENHRY and CDR2 SYGVKD. Trimming took 3 bases from V and 0 from J; bases not matched to a gene: 15. The CDR3 protein is CAISDGTTHDIASTDTQYF. The CDR3 DNA reads TGTGCCATCAGTGACGGGACTACTCACGATATTGCTAGCACAGATACGCAGTATTTT.

This clonotype occurred a few times. The V and J genes are TRBV27 and TRBJ2-7; 10 nucleotides line up with TRBD1. CDR3 length: 16 amino acids. The V segment lost 1 base and the J segment 3 bases; nucleotides outside the gene matches: 6. Germline V gene data show CDR1 as MNHEY and CDR2 as SMNVEV (reference sequence). The CDR3 DNA follows: TGTGCCAGCAGTTTATTCTGGGGACAGGGGTTCTACGAGCAGTACTTC. The encoded protein is CASSLFWGQGFYEQYF.

This clonotype came up many times. The rearrangement uses TRBV20-1 and TRBJ2-1; possibly TRBD2 for D (6 bases). V was shortened by 1 base and J by 4 bases, with 14 bases between the two germline ends. Germline values: CDR1 DFQATT, CDR2 SNEGSKA (reference sequence). The CDR3 covers 15 residues. The CDR3 loop is CSARVIGGHYNEQFF. CDR3 coding DNA: TGCAGTGCTAGAGTAATCGGGGGTCATTACAATGAGCAGTTCTTC.

This clonotype was detected many times. The chain links TRBV29-1 to TRBJ1-2; tentatively, D is TRBD1 (6 bases). This CDR3 spans 13 amino acids. Germline assignment: CDR1 SQVTM and CDR2 ANQGSEA. V lost 3 bases and J 5 bases, leaving 13 bases between the germline ends. The CDR3 coding sequence is TGCAGCGTTGAGAAGGGGGAGAATTATGGCTACACCTTC. Amino acids: CSVEKGENYGYTF. Full variable domain (remainder filled in from reference TRBV29-1 and TRBJ1-2): SAVISQKPSRDICQRGTSLTIQCQVDSQVTMMFWYRQQPGQSLTLIATANQGSEATYESGFVIDKFPISRPNLTFSTLTVSNMSPEDSSIYLCSVEKGENYGYTFGSGTRLTVV.

This clonotype was counted many times. The V gene is TRBV4-2, the J gene TRBJ2-7; D gene uncertain. V was cut by 0 bases and J by 4 bases, with 10 bases left in between. Germline-derived CDR1 and CDR2 are LGHNA and YNFKEQ. CDR3 length: 14 residues. For the CDR3, the DNA is TGTGCCAGCAGCCAAGATGGGAACCAATACGAGCAGTACTTC. Translated: CASSQDGNQYEQYF.

This clonotype occurred many times. The rearrangement uses TRBV6-5 and TRBJ1-1, with TRBD1 as a possible D gene (5 bases). The CDR3 has 16 residues. The ends were cut back, 2 bases at V and 0 bases at J, with 13 bases in the middle. Germline values: CDR1 MNHEY, CDR2 SVGAGI. The CDR3 DNA sequence: TGTGCCAGCAGTTACCCCCCGGAGGGGTTGAACACTGAAGCTTTCTTT. Translating it yields CASSYPPEGLNTEAFF.

This clonotype was detected only a few times. This rearrangement joins TRBV18 to TRBJ1-1; D might be TRBD1 (5 bases). V was shortened by 1 base and J by 4 bases, with 10 bases between the two germline ends. The CDR3 contains 14 residues. Per the germline V gene, CDR1 is KGHSH and CDR2 is LQKENI. The CDR3 DNA is TGTGCCAGCTCACCACAGGTTGGGACCACTGAAGCTTTCTTT. Translated: CASSPQVGTTEAFF.

This clonotype was seen at least ten times. The chain joins TRBV9 to TRBJ1-6; D possibly corresponds to TRBD1 (5 bases). The CDR3 totals 17 residues. CDR1 SGDLS and CDR2 YYNGEE come from the germline V gene. Between the trimmed V and J ends, which lost 4 bases and 6 bases, there was a span of 20 bases. For the CDR3, the DNA is TGTGCCAGCAGCCGCGAAGGTGACAGCAGCATTAATTCACCCCTCCACTTT. This translates into CASSREGDSSINSPLHF.

This clonotype has a count of ten or more. This chain connects TRBV15 to TRBJ2-5; 7 bases agree with TRBD1. In germline, CDR1 is LNHNV, CDR2 YYDKDF (reference sequence). V dropped 0 bases and J dropped 3; count of bases not matched to a gene: 7. CDR3 size: 16 residues. The CDR3 DNA reads TGTGCCACCAGCAGAGATCTCACAGGGGACAAAGAGACCCAGTACTTC. This gives the protein CATSRDLTGDKETQYF.

This clonotype was recorded at least ten times. The rearrangement links TRBV6-5 to TRBJ1-3, with D perhaps matching TRBD1 (6 bases). V lost 0 bases, J lost 1 base, and 13 bases lay in between. CDR1 is MNHEY and CDR2 is SVGAGI in the germline V gene. The CDR3 covers 17 residues. CDR3 sequence reads: CASSYSGTYLSGNTIYF. The CDR3 nucleotides are TGTGCCAGCAGTTACTCGGGGACATACCTATCTGGAAACACCATATATTTT.

The chain recombines TRBV7-2 with TRBJ2-3, with 9 bases that match TRBD2. The CDR3 runs to 16 residues. V gave up 5 bases and J gave up 0 bases; unmatched junction bases: 6. CDR1 and CDR2 (germline): SGHTA, FQGNSA. CDR3 region: CASSHFGLASTDTQYF. CDR3 DNA sequence: TGTGCCAGCAGCCACTTCGGACTAGCGAGCACAGATACGCAGTATTTT.

This clonotype was seen at least ten times. The chain carries TRBV7-9 and TRBJ2-7; D is perhaps TRBD1 (5 bases). This CDR3 spans 14 amino acids. V was shortened by 1 base and J by 2 bases, with 9 bases between the two germline ends. CDR1 and CDR2 from the germline V gene are SEHNR and FQNEAQ (reference sequence). The CDR3 DNA is TGTGCCAGCAGCTTAGATCAGGGCACCTACGAGCAGTACTTC. It translates to CASSLDQGTYEQYF.

This clonotype was detected many times. The chain employs TRBV6-5 and TRBJ2-2; D is ambiguous. The CDR3 consists of 12 residues. Trimming removed 6 bases from V and 8 bases from J, with 10 bases in between. Germline V gene data show CDR1 as MNHEY and CDR2 as SVGAGI. The CDR3 DNA sequence: TGTGCCAGCAGAAAGTTGATGGGGGAGCTGTTTTTT. It encodes CASRKLMGELFF.

This chain joins TRBV4-1 and TRBJ1-2, with unresolved D. Germline V gives CDR1 MGHRA, CDR2 YSYEKL. V was pared by 5 bases and J by 0 bases, with 10 bases between. The length of the CDR3 is 14 residues. CDR3 DNA sequence: TGCGCCAGCAGCATTGAGGGTTCTAACTATGGCTACACCTTC. Translating it yields CASSIEGSNYGYTF.

This clonotype was found many times. V and J are TRBV5-6 and TRBJ2-1; no reliable D call. Per the germline V gene, CDR1 is SGHDT and CDR2 is YYEEEE. The V end lost 1 base, the J end lost 6 bases, and 11 bases lay between the germline ends. The CDR3 has 14 residues. The CDR3 region is CASSLNAPVNEQFF. The CDR3 region has the DNA TGTGCCAGCAGCTTGAACGCACCCGTCAATGAGCAGTTCTTC. The full variable domain, with the rest looked up from reference TRBV5-6 and TRBJ2-1, is DAGVTQSPTHLIKTRGQQVTLRCSPKSGHDTVSWYQQALGQGPQFIFQYYEEEERQRGNFPDRFSGHQFPNYSSELNVNALLLGDSALYLCASSLNAPVNEQFFGPGTRLTVL.